What follows describes a single TCR beta chain. The data derive from a study of naive and memory T cell subsets. The germline CDR1 and CDR2 sequences are LGHDT and YNNKEL (reference sequence). The CDR3 length is 15 residues. V lost 0 bases, J lost 7 bases, and 2 bases stayed unmatched. Two oligonucleotides, mixed equimolar, formed the beta constant-region primer covering TRBC1 and TRBC2. TCRdb analysed the UMI-ligation and nested PCR reads with MiXCR anew, one entry per CDR3 protein. The sample carries about 150,000 distinct CDR3 sequences, around 15% recorded once. The sample taken for sequencing was naive CD4+ T cells from blood. This sequence originates from a human donor in good health. The gene calls are TRBV3-1 and TRBJ1-6; 8 nucleotides align to TRBD1. CDR3 DNA: TGTGCCAGCAGCCAAGATAGGACAGGGAATTCACCCCTCCACTTT. This encodes CASSQDRTGNSPLHF.